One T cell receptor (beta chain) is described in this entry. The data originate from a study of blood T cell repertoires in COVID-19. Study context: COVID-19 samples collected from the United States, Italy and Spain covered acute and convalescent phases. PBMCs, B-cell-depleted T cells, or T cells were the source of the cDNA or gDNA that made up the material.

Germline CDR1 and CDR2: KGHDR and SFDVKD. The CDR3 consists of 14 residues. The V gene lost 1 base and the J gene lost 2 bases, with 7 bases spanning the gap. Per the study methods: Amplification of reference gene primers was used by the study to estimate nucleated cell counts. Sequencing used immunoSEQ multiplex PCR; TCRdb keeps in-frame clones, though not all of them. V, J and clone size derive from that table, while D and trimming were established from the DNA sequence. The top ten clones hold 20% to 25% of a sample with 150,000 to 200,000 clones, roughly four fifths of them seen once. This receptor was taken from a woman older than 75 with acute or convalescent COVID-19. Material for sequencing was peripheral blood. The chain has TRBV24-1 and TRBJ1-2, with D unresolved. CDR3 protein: CATSDLSRNYGYTF. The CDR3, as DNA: TGTGCCACCAGTGATTTAAGCAGGAACTATGGCTACACCTTC.